This T cell receptor beta chain was retrieved from a study of shared clonotypes between healthy human individuals. Study at large: Three CD4 naive, three CD4 memory, two CD8 naive and one CD8 memory plate were used per donor.

The CDR3 has 15 residues. J lost 9 bases, V lost 4 bases, and 4 bases had no gene match. Per germline, CDR1 SGDLS and CDR2 YYNGEE. Overall study results and limits: The authors expected sequencing depth to affect clonotype sharing among donors. Clonotypes shared by all four donors outscored non-shared clonotypes in generation probability.

Some clones are missing from TCRdb's copy, which holds only in-frame ones; the method was immunoSEQ multiplex PCR. The repertoire has roughly 1,500,000 clones, approximately 98% of them found once; the top ten carry around 0.45%. About this clone itself: The antigen is undetermined.

This sequence originates from a man aged 25 to 40 in good health. The rearrangement links TRBV9 to TRBJ2-1; 16 positions match TRBD2. Material for sequencing was naive CD4+ T cells sorted from blood. Subset: CD45RA+ positively selected. The CDR3 DNA follows: TGTGCCAGCAGCATCGGGACTAGCGGGAGGGCTGAGCAGTTCTTC. Its translation: CASSIGTSGRAEQFF.